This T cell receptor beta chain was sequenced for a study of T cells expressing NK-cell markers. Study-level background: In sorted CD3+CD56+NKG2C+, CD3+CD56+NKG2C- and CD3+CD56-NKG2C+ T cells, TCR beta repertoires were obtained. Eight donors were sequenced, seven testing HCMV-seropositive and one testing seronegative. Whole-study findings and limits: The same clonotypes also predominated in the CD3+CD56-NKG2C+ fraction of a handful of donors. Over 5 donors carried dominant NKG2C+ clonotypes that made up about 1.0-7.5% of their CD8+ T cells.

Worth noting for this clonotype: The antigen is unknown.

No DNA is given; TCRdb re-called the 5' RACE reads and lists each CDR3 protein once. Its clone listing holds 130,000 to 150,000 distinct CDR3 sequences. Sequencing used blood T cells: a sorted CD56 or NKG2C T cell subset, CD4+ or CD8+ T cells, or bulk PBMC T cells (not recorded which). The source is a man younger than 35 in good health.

The CDR3 loop is CASSITQGASTYNEQFF. This chain links TRBV19 with TRBJ2-1; with no DNA, the TCRdb D assignment of TRBD1 cannot be verified. The CDR3 has 17 residues. Germline V lookup: CDR1 LNHDA, CDR2 SQIVND (reference sequence).